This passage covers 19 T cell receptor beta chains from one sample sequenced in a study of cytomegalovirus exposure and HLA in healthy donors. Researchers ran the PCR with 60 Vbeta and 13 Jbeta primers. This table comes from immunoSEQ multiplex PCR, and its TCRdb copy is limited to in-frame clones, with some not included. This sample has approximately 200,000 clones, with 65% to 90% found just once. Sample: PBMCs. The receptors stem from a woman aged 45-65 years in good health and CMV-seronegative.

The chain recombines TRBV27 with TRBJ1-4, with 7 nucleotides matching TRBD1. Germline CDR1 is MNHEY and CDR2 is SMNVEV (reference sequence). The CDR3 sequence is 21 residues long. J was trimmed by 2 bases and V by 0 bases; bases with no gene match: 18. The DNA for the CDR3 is TGTGCCAGCAGTTTATCGAAACCGGGGACAGCACGATCGGGGACTAATGAAAAACTGTTTTTT. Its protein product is CASSLSKPGTARSGTNEKLFF.

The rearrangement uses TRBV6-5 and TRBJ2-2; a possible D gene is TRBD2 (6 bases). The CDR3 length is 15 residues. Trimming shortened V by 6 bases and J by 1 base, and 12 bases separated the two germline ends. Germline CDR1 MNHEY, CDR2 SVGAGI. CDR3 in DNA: TGTGCCAGCAGAGTAGACGGGGGGAACACCGGGGAGCTGTTTTTT. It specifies CASRVDGGNTGELFF.

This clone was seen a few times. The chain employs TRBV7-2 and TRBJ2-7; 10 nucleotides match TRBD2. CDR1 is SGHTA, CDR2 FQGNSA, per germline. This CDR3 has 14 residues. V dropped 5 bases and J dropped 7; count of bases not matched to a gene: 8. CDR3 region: CASSPLAGAGEQYF. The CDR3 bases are TGTGCCAGCAGCCCGCTAGCGGGAGCAGGTGAGCAGTACTTC.

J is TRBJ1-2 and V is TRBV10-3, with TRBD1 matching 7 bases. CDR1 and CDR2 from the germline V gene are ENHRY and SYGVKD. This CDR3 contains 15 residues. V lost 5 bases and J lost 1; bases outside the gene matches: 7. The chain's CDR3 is CAISSQTGHNYGYTF. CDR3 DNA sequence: TGTGCCATCAGTTCTCAGACAGGGCATAACTATGGCTACACCTTC.

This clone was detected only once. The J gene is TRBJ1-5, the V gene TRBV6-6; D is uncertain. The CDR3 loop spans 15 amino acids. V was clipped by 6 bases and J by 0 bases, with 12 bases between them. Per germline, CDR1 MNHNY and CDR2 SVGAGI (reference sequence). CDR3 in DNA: TGTGCCAGCAGGGACTTGACCACTAGCAATCAGCCCCAGCATTTT. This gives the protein CASRDLTTSNQPQHF.

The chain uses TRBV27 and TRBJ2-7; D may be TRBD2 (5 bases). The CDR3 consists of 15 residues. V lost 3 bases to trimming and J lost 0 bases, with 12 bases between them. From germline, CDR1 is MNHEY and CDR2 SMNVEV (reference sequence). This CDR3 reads CASSLGSGSSYEQYF. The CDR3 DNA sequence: TGTGCCAGCAGTTTGGGGTCGGGGAGCTCCTACGAGCAGTACTTC.

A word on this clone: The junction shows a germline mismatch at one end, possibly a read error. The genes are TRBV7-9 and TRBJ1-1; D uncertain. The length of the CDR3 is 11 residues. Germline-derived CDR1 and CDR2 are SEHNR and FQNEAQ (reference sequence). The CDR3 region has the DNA TGTTCCAGCAGCTCACTAGGGGAAGCTTTCTTT. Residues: CSSSSLGEAFF.

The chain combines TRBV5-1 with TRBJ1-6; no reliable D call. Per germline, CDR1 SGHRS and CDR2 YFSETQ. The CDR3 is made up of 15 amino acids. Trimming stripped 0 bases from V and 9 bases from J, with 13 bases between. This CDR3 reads CASSLDRGMGSPLHF. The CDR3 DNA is TGCGCCAGCAGCTTGGATCGGGGAATGGGTTCACCCCTCCACTTT.

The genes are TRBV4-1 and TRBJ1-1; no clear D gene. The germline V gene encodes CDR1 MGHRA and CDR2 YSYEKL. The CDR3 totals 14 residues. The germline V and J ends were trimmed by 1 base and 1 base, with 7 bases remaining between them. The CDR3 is CASSQVTANTEAFF. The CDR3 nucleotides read TGCGCCAGCAGCCAAGTTACAGCGAACACTGAAGCTTTCTTT.

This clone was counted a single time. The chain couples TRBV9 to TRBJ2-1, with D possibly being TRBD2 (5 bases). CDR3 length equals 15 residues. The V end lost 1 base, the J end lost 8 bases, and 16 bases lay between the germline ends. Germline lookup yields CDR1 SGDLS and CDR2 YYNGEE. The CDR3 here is CASSVSLAPRDEQFF. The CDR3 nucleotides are TGTGCCAGCAGCGTAAGTCTAGCCCCCCGGGATGAGCAGTTCTTC.

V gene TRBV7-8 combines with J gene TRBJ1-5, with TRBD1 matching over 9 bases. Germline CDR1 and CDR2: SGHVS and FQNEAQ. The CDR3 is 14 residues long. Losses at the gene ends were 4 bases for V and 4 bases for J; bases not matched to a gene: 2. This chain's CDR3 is CASSSGTGNQPQHF. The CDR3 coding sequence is TGTGCCAGCAGCTCCGGGACAGGGAATCAGCCCCAGCATTTT.

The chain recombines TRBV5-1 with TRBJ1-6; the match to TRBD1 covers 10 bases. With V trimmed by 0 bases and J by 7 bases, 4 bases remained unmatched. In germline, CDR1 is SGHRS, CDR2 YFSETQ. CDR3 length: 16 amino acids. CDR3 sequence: CASSLGGQGNNSPLHF. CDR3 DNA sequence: TGCGCCAGCAGCTTGGGGGGACAGGGGAACAATTCACCCCTCCACTTT.

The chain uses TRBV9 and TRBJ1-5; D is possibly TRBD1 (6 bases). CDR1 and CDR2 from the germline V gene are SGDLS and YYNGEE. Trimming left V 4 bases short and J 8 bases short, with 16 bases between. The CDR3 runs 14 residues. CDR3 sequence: CASSSQGHSEPQHF. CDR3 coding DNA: TGTGCCAGCAGCTCCCAGGGACACTCCGAGCCCCAGCATTTT.

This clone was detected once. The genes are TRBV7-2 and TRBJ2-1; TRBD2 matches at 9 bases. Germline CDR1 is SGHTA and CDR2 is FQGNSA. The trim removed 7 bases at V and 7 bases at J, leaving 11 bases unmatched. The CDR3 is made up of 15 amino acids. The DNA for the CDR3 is TGTGCCAGCACCGCCGGGACTAGCACTACAAATGAGCAGTTCTTC. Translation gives CASTAGTSTTNEQFF. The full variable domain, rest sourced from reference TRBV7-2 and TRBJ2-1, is GAGVSQSPSNKVTEKGKDVELRCDPISGHTALYWYRQSLGQGLEFLIYFQGNSAPDKSGLPSDRFSAERTGGSVSTLTIQRTQQEDSAVYLCASTAGTSTTNEQFFGPGTRLTVL.

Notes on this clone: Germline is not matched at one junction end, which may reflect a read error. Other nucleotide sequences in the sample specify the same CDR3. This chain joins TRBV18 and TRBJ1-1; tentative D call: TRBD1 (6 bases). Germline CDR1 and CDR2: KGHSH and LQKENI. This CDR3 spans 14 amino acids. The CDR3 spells CASSPVTGNTEAFF. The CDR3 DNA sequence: TGTGCCAGCTCACCAGTCACAGGGAACACTGAAGCCTTCTTT.

CDR3: CASSPPRVEDTQYF. The DNA for the CDR3 is TGCGCCAGCAGCCCGCCCAGGGTGGAAGATACGCAGTATTTT. The chain has TRBV5-1 and TRBJ2-3; possibly TRBD1 for D (5 bases). This CDR3 spans 14 amino acids. Trimming cost V 4 bases and J 5 bases, with 14 bases left between them. The germline V gene has CDR1 SGHRS and CDR2 YFSETQ.

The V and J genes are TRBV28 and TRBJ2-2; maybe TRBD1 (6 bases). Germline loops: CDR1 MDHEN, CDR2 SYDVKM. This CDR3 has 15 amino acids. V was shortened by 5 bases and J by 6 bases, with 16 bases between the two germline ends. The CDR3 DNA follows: TGTGCCAGCAGTCCCGGGGACATGCTCCCCGGGGAGCTGTTTTTT. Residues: CASSPGDMLPGELFF.

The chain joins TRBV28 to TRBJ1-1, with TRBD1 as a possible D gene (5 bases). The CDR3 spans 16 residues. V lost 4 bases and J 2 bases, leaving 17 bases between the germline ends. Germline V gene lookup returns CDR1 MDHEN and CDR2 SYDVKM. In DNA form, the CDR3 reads TGTGCCAGCAGTTCCACGTTTGGGGGGGGAAACACTGAAGCTTTCTTT. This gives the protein CASSSTFGGGNTEAFF.

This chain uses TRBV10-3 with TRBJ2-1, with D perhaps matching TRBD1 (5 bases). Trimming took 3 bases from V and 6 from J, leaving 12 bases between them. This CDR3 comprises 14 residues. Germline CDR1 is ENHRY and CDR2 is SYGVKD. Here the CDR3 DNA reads TGTGCCATCAGTGAACCACAGGATTTCAATGAGCAGTTCTTC. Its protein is CAISEPQDFNEQFF.